This T cell receptor beta chain was obtained from a study of cytomegalovirus exposure and HLA in healthy donors. Study-level information: A data release that came early held 80 million to 95 million unique TCRs from HLA-typed donors. Study outcomes and limitations: Accounts indicate the classifier identified cytomegalovirus status with strong specificity and sensitivity. A later analysis reportedly found that, within productive TCRs, an Asian-associated ancestry cluster had fewer N-insertions than the mean observed across the approximately 690 donors.

The primer mix had 60 Vbeta and 13 Jbeta primers. Clones were sequenced by immunoSEQ multiplex PCR, and TCRdb holds only the in-frame ones, with some missing. The table includes about 160,000 clones, approximately 72% detected once. With regard to this clone: Its antigen is unidentified.

The TCR originated in a female donor in good health and CMV-seronegative. Input material: PBMCs.

CDR3 sequence: CAILRDRGPSGELFF. In DNA form, the CDR3 reads TGTGCCATCCTCCGGGACAGGGGGCCTTCCGGGGAGCTGTTTTTT. The genes are TRBV10-3 and TRBJ2-2; TRBD1 matches at 12 bases. The CDR3 covers 15 residues. V was clipped by 8 bases and J by 6 bases; unmatched bases: 7. In germline, CDR1 is ENHRY, CDR2 SYGVKD.